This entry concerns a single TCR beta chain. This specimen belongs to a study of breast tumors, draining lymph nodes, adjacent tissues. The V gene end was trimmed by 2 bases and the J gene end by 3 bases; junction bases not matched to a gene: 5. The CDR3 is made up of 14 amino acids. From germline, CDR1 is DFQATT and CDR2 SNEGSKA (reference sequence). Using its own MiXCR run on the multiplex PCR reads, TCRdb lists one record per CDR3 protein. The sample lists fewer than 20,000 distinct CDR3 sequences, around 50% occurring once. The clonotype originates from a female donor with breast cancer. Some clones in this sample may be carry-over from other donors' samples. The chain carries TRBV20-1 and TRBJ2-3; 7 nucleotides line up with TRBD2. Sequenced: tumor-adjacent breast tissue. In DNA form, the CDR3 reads TGCAGTGCTAGACTTACTAGCGAAACAGATACGCAGTATTTT. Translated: CSARLTSETDTQYF.